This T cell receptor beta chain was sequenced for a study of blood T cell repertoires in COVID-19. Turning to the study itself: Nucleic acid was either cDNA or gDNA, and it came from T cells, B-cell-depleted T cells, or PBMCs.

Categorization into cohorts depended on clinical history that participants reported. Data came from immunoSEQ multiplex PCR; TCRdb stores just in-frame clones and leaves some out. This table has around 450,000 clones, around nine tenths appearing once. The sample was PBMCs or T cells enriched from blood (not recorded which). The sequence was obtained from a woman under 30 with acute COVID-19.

The CDR3 DNA reads as TGTGCCAGCGGGGGGGCCCGTATCAATGAGCAGTTCTTC. It codes for CASGGARINEQFF. This rearrangement joins TRBV13 to TRBJ2-1; possible D gene TRBD2, 7 bases. The V end lost 8 bases, the J end lost 6 bases, and 14 bases lay between the germline ends. This CDR3 spans 13 amino acids. CDR1 PRHDT and CDR2 FYEKMQ come from the germline V gene (reference sequence).